The 21 T cell receptor beta chains presented below share a single source sample, sequenced in a study of circulating and synovial CD4+ cells in juvenile arthritis. The repertoire was sequenced with immunoSEQ multiplex PCR; TCRdb's copy has only in-frame clones and lacks some. The sample contains roughly 32,000 clones, more than 90% of which appear only once. Sequences were obtained from CD4+ T cells from blood. The receptors shown here come from a human donor with juvenile idiopathic arthritis.

This clone came up once. The gene calls are TRBV19 and TRBJ2-1; TRBD2 agrees at 7 bases. V shed 6 bases, J shed 4 bases, and the junction held 6 bases outside the gene matches. The CDR3 spans 14 residues. In germline, CDR1 is LNHDA, CDR2 SQIVND (reference sequence). The CDR3 DNA reads TGTGCCAGTAGGGCGGGAGCGGGTTACAATGAGCAGTTCTTC. Its translation is CASRAGAGYNEQFF.

The chain joins TRBV5-1 to TRBJ2-1, with D perhaps matching TRBD1 (6 bases). Germline CDR1 reads SGHRS; CDR2 reads YFSETQ. The CDR3 runs 13 residues. V dropped 4 bases and J dropped 4 bases, with 9 bases sitting between them. The DNA for the CDR3 is TGCGCCAGCAGCACGGGACAATACAATGAGCAGTTCTTC. Translated: CASSTGQYNEQFF.

This chain connects TRBV29-1 to TRBJ1-2; D remains unclear. The CDR3 has 12 amino acids. The germline gives CDR1 SQVTM, CDR2 ANQGSEA. V was shortened by 4 bases and J by 2 bases, with 8 bases between the two germline ends. The CDR3 region has the DNA TGCAGCGTTGGCGGCAGCAACTATGGCTACACCTTC. It specifies CSVGGSNYGYTF.

The V call is TRBV15, the J call TRBJ2-7, with 9 bases identical to TRBD1. Germline CDR1 LNHNV, CDR2 YYDKDF (reference sequence). This CDR3 has 15 amino acids. The ends lost 2 bases at V and 5 bases at J; junction bases unmatched: 7. For the CDR3, the DNA is TGTGCCACCAGCAGACTTAGGACAGGGGTAGACGAGCAGTACTTC. As protein: CATSRLRTGVDEQYF.

The chain links TRBV18 to TRBJ2-1; 7 nucleotides align to TRBD1. V gave up 2 bases and J gave up 6 bases; unmatched junction bases: 7. The CDR3 length is 15 residues. Germline CDR1 reads KGHSH; CDR2 reads LQKENI. For the CDR3, the DNA is TGTGCCAGCTCACCAGTGAGACAGGGTGTCAATGAGCAGTTCTTC. It codes for CASSPVRQGVNEQFF.

The gene calls are TRBV7-3 and TRBJ1-6, with D maybe TRBD1 (6 bases). V was cut by 5 bases and J by 8 bases, with 10 bases left in between. The CDR3 covers 13 residues. CDR1 is SGHTA and CDR2 is FQGTGA in the germline V gene. CDR3 DNA: TGTGCCAGCAGCGCATCAGGGGATTCACCCCTCCACTTT. This sequence encodes CASSASGDSPLHF.

The rearrangement links TRBV18 to TRBJ1-1, with D unclear. This CDR3 is built from 15 residues. The V end lost 2 bases, the J end lost 1 base, and 11 bases lay between the germline ends. Germline-derived CDR1 and CDR2 are KGHSH and LQKENI. Here the CDR3 DNA reads TGTGCCAGCTCACCAAACGTTGGCGGGAACACTGAAGCTTTCTTT. This sequence encodes CASSPNVGGNTEAFF.

This clone was seen just once. The V call is TRBV6-1, the J call TRBJ1-5; D not certain. V was shortened by 6 bases and J by 6 bases, with 12 bases between the two germline ends. The CDR3 is 13 amino acids. Per germline, CDR1 MNHNS and CDR2 SASEGT. The CDR3 sequence: CASRPPAGQPQHF. For the CDR3, the DNA is TGTGCCAGCAGGCCCCCAGCGGGTCAGCCCCAGCATTTT.

The V call is TRBV19, the J call TRBJ1-3; 8 bases align to TRBD1. From germline, CDR1 is LNHDA and CDR2 SQIVND (reference sequence). V dropped 6 bases and J dropped 4; count of bases not matched to a gene: 8. This CDR3 comprises 15 residues. The CDR3 loop reads CASSTSRGPGNTIYF. The CDR3 DNA reads TGTGCCAGTAGCACAAGCAGGGGGCCAGGAAACACCATATATTTT.

The chain has TRBV5-4 and TRBJ2-3, with a weak D call TRBD1 (5 bases). The V end lost 0 bases, the J end lost 4 bases, and 9 bases lay between the germline ends. CDR1 is SGHNT, CDR2 YYREEE, per germline (reference sequence). The length of the CDR3 is 14 residues. CDR3 amino acids: CASSLDRPPDTQYF. CDR3 DNA sequence: TGTGCCAGCAGCTTGGACAGGCCCCCAGATACGCAGTATTTT.

The chain combines TRBV29-1 with TRBJ1-6; D is unclear. CDR1 is SQVTM and CDR2 is ANQGSEA in the germline V gene. The CDR3 runs to 13 residues. Trimming pared 1 base from V and 9 bases from J, leaving 10 bases between. CDR3 in amino acids: CSVEVARVSPLHF. CDR3 DNA sequence: TGCAGCGTTGAAGTCGCACGGGTTTCACCCCTCCACTTT.

This clone has only one observation. J is TRBJ1-4 and V is TRBV10-3; tentatively, D is TRBD1 (6 bases). Germline V gives CDR1 ENHRY, CDR2 SYGVKD. The CDR3 loop spans 13 amino acids. V lost 11 bases and J 7 bases, leaving 17 bases between the germline ends. The CDR3 sequence is CASNREGGEKLFF. CDR3 bases: TGTGCCTCCAACAGGGAGGGCGGTGAAAAACTGTTTTTT.

This sequence joins TRBV29-1 and TRBJ1-2, with a tentative D call TRBD1 (6 bases). CDR3 length equals 11 residues. Trimming took off 3 bases at V and 6 bases at J, with 8 bases between the two ends. The V gene's germline CDR1 is SQVTM and CDR2 ANQGSEA. CDR3 sequence (DNA): TGCAGCGTTGACTCAGGGGATGGCTACACCTTC. Protein: CSVDSGDGYTF.

CDR3 DNA sequence: TGTGCCAGCAGAATTGACCGGGCACGGGGAGAGACCCAGTACTTC. Protein: CASRIDRARGETQYF. V gene TRBV6-5 combines with J gene TRBJ2-5; possible D gene TRBD2, 5 bases. The CDR3 length is 15 residues. CDR1 is MNHEY, CDR2 SVGAGI, per germline. The germline V and J ends were trimmed by 6 bases and 4 bases, with 18 bases remaining between them.

The chain has TRBV25-1 and TRBJ1-2, with D possibly being TRBD1 (6 bases). V was pared by 6 bases and J by 2 bases, with 13 bases between. This CDR3 contains 14 residues. Germline CDR1 reads MGHDK; CDR2 reads SYGVNS. The CDR3 region is CASREDGQNYGYTF. The CDR3 DNA reads TGTGCCAGCAGGGAAGACGGACAGAACTATGGCTACACCTTC.

The chain carries TRBV4-2 and TRBJ1-4, with TRBD1 as a possible D gene (5 bases). CDR3 size: 14 residues. The ends were cut back, 0 bases at V and 16 bases at J, with 18 bases in the middle. Germline values: CDR1 LGHNA, CDR2 YNFKEQ. The CDR3 nucleotides are TGTGCCAGCAGCCAAGACGTCTTCGAGGGGAGGCCGTTTTTT. Amino acid sequence: CASSQDVFEGRPFF.

V is TRBV5-6 and J is TRBJ2-5, with no clear D. The germline V gene encodes CDR1 SGHDT and CDR2 YYEEEE. Between the trimmed V and J ends, which lost 4 bases and 3 bases, there was a span of 4 bases. The CDR3 totals 11 residues. The CDR3 DNA reads as TGTGCCAGCAGCCAAAAAGAGACCCAGTACTTC. Residues: CASSQKETQYF.

A single count supports this clone. The rearrangement joins TRBV28 to TRBJ2-7; TRBD2 matches at 12 bases. CDR1 is MDHEN and CDR2 is SYDVKM in the germline V gene. The CDR3 is 15 residues long. Trimming cost V 7 bases and J 1 base; bases outside gene matches: 5. CDR3 in amino acids: CASTASGRVSYEQYF. The CDR3 DNA is TGTGCCAGCACGGCTAGCGGGAGGGTTTCCTACGAGCAGTACTTC.

This rearrangement joins TRBV10-3 to TRBJ2-2; 7 positions agree with TRBD2. Germline loops: CDR1 ENHRY, CDR2 SYGVKD. V was clipped by 5 bases and J by 6 bases; unmatched bases: 3. CDR3 length: 13 amino acids. CDR3 in amino acids: CAISLLAPGELFF. In DNA, the CDR3 is TGTGCCATCAGTTTACTAGCGCCCGGGGAGCTGTTTTTT.

This clone came up once. DNA for the CDR3: TGTGCCATCAGGGCAGACAGACTCTCTGGAAACACCATATATTTT. It codes for CAIRADRLSGNTIYF. V and J are TRBV10-3 and TRBJ1-3, with TRBD1 as a possible D gene (5 bases). Per the germline V gene, CDR1 is ENHRY and CDR2 is SYGVKD. V dropped 6 bases and J dropped 0 bases, with 12 bases sitting between them. CDR3 length equals 15 residues.

V gene TRBV6-1 combines with J gene TRBJ1-5, with D unclear. The germline V and J ends were trimmed by 1 base and 1 base, with 11 bases remaining between them. Germline V lookup: CDR1 MNHNS, CDR2 SASEGT. The CDR3 runs to 16 residues. The CDR3 sequence: CASSEGIPSSNQPQHF. The CDR3 nucleotides read TGTGCCAGCAGTGAAGGGATACCTAGCAGCAATCAGCCCCAGCATTTT.